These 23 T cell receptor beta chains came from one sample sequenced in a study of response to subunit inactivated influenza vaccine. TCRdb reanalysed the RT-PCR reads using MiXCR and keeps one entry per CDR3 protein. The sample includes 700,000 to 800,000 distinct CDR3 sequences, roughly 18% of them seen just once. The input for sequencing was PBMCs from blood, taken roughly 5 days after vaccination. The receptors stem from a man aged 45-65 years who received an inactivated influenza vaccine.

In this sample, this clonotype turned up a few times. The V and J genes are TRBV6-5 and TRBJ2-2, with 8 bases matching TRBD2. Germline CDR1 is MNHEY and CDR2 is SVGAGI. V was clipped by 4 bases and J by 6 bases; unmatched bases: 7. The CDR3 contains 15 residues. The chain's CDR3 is CASSSGTRGPGELFF. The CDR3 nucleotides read TGTGCCAGCAGTTCTGGGACTAGGGGACCCGGGGAGCTGTTTTTT.

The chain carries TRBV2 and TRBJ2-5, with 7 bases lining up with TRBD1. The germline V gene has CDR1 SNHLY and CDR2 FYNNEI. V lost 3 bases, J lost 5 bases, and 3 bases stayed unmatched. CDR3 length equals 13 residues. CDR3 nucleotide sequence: TGTGCCAGCAGTGAGGGACAGATCGAGACCCAGTACTTC. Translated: CASSEGQIETQYF.

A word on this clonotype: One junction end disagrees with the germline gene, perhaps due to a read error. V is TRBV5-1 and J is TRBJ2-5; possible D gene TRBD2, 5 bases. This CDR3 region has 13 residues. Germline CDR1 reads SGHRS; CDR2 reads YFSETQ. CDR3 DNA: TGCGCCAGCAGCGTAAACGACGGGGAGACCCAGTATTTC. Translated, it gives CASSVNDGETQYF. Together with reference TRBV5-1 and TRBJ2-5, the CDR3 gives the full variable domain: KAGVTQTPRYLIKTRGQQVTLSCSPISGHRSVSWYQQTPGQGLQFLFEYFSETQRNKGNFPGRFSGRQFSNSRSEMNVSTLELGDSALYLCASSVNDGETQYFGPGTRLLVL.

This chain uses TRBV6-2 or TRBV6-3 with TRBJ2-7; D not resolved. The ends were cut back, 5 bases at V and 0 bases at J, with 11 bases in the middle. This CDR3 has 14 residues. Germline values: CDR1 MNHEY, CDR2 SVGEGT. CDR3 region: CASSVRNNSYEQYF. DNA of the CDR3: TGTGCCAGCAGTGTGCGGAACAACTCCTACGAGCAGTACTTC.

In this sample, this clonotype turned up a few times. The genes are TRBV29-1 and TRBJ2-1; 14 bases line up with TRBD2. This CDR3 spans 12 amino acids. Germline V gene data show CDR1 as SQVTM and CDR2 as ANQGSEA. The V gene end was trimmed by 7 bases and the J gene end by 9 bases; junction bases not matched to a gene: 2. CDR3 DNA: TGCAGCGGGGGACTAGCGGGGGTTGAGCAGTTCTTC. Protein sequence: CSGGLAGVEQFF.

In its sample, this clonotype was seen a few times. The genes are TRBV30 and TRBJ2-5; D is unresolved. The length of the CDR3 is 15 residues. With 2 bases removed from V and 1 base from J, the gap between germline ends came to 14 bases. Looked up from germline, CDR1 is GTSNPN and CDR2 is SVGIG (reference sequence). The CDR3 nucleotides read TGTGCCTGGAGTCTGTTGGACGGACCCCAAGAGACCCAGTACTTC. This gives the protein CAWSLLDGPQETQYF.

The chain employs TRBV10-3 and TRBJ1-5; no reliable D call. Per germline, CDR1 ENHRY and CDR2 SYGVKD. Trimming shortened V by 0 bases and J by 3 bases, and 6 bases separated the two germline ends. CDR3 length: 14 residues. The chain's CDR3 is CAISESRFNQPQHF. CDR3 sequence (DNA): TGTGCCATCAGTGAGTCTCGGTTCAATCAGCCCCAGCATTTT.

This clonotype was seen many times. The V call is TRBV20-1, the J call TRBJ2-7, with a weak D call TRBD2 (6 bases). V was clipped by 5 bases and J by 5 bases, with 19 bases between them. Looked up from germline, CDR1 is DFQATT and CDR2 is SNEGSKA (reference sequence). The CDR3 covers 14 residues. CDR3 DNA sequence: TGCAGTGCTCCGATTTCAGGGAGGCTCGACGAGCAGTACTTC. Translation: CSAPISGRLDEQYF.

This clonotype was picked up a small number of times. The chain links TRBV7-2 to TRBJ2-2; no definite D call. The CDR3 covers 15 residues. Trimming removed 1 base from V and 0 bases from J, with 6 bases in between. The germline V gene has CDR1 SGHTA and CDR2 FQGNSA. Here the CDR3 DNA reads TGTGCCAGCAGCTTAGTGGCACCGAACACCGGGGAGCTGTTTTTT. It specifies CASSLVAPNTGELFF.

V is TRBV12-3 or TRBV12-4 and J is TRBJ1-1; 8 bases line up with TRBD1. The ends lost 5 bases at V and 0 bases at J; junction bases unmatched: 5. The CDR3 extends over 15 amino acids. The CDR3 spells CASSMGQVLNTEAFF. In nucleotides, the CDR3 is TGTGCCAGCAGTATGGGACAGGTCTTGAACACTGAAGCTTTCTTT.

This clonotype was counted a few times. The CDR3 reads CATRAGELFF. The CDR3 DNA sequence: TGTGCCACTCGGGCCGGGGAGCTGTTTTTT. The genes are TRBV6-6 and TRBJ2-2; D gene ambiguous. The V gene's germline CDR1 is MNHNY and CDR2 SVGAGI (reference sequence). V lost 10 bases, J lost 6 bases, and 6 bases lay in between. The CDR3 runs 10 residues.

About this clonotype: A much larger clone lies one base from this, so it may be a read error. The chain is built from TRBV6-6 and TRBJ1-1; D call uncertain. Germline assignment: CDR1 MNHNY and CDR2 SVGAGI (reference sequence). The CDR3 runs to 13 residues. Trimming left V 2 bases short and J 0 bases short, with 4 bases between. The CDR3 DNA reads TGTGCCAGCAGTTACACGATGAACACTGAAGCTTTCTTT. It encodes CASSYTMNTEAFF.

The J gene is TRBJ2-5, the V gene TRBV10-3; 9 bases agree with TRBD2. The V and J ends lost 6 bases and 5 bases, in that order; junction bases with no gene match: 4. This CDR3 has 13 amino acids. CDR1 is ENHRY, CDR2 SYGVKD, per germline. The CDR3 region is CAISRLAVETQYF. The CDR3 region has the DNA TGTGCCATCAGCAGACTAGCGGTGGAGACCCAGTACTTC.

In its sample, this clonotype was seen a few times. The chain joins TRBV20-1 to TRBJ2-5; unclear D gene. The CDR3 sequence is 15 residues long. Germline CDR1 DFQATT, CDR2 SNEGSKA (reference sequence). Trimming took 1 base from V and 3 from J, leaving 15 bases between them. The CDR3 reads CSARAWPPREETQYF. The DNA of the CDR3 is TGCAGTGCTAGAGCGTGGCCACCAAGGGAAGAGACCCAGTACTTC.

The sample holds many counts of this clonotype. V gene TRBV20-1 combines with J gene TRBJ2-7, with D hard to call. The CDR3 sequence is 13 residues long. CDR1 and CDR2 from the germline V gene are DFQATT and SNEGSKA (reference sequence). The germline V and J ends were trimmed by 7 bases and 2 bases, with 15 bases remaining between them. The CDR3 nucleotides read TGCAGTGTCGTCGTCGGCAGACCCTACGAGCAGTACTTC. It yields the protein CSVVVGRPYEQYF.

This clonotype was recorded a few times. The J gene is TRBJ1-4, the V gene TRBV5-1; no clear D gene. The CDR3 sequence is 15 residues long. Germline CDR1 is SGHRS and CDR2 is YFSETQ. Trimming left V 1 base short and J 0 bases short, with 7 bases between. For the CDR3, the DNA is TGCGCCAGCAGCTTGTTTAGCTCAACTAATGAAAAACTGTTTTTT. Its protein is CASSLFSSTNEKLFF.

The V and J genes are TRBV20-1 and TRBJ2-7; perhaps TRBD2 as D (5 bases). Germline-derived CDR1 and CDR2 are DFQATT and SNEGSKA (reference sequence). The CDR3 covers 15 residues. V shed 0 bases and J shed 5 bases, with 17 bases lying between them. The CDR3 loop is CSARDARGVRDEQYF. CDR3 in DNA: TGCAGTGCTAGAGATGCCCGGGGAGTGAGGGACGAGCAGTACTTC.

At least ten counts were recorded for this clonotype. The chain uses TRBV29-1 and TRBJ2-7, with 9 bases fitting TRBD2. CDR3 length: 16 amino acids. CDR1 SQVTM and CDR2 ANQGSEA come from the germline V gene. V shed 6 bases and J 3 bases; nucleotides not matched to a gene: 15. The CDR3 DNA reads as TGCAGCGTCGCGGGGGCTAGCGGGAACGTAAACTACGAGCAGTACTTC. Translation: CSVAGASGNVNYEQYF.

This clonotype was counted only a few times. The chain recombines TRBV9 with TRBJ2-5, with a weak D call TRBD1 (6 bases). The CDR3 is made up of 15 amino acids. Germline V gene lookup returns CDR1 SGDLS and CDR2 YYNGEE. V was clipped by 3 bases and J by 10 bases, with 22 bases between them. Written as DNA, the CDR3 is TGTGCCAGCAGCGCGGCCGGGACAACCATCAAGGACCAGTACTTC. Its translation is CASSAAGTTIKDQYF.

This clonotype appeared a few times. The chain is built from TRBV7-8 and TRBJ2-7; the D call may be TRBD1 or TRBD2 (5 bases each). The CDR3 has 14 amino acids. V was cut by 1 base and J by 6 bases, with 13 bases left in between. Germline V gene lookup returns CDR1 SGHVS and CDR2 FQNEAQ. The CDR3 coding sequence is TGTGCCAGCAGCTTAGGGCAGGGACGCCGCGAGCAGTACTTC. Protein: CASSLGQGRREQYF.

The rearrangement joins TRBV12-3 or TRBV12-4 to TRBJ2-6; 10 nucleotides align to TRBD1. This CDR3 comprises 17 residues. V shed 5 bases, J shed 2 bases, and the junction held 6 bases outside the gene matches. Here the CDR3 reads CASSPTGGAPGANVLTF. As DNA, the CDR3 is TGTGCCAGCAGTCCGACAGGGGGCGCCCCTGGGGCCAACGTCCTGACTTTC.

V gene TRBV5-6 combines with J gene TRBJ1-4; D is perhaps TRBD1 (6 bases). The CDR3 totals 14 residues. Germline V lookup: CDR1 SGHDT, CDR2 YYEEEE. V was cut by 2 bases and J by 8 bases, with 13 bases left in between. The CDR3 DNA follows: TGTGCCAGCAGCTTCGCACAGGGCTGGGAAAAACTGTTTTTT. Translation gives CASSFAQGWEKLFF. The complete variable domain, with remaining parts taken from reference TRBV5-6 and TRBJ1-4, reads DAGVTQSPTHLIKTRGQQVTLRCSPKSGHDTVSWYQQALGQGPQFIFQYYEEEERQRGNFPDRFSGHQFPNYSSELNVNALLLGDSALYLCASSFAQGWEKLFFGSGTQLSVL.

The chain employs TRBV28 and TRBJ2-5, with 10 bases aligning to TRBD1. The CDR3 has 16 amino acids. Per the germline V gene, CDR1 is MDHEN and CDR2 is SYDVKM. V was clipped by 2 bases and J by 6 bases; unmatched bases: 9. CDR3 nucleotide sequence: TGTGCCAGCAGTTTACTCCAGACAGGGGGCTCAAAGACCCAGTACTTC. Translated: CASSLLQTGGSKTQYF.